This entry concerns a single TCR beta chain. The length of the CDR3 is 13 residues. Germline assignment: CDR1 DFQATT and CDR2 SNEGSKA (reference sequence). V shed 0 bases and J shed 9 bases, with 12 bases lying between them. Using its own MiXCR run on the 5' RACE reads, TCRdb lists one record per CDR3 protein. This table holds about 350,000 distinct CDR3 sequences, approximately 8% found once. The sample belongs to a study of T cells after yellow fever vaccination. The rearrangement joins TRBV20-1 to TRBJ2-1; no reliable D call. Source: PBMCs, taken about 41 days after the first yellow fever vaccination. This clonotype originated in a man aged 18 to 30 who received the YFV17D yellow fever vaccine. The CDR3 nucleotides are TGCAGTGCTAGAGATCCCGGGCTCAGTGAGCAGTTCTTC. Translating it yields CSARDPGLSEQFF.